What follows are 5 T cell receptor beta chains derived from one specimen sequenced in a study of lung T cells in sarcoidosis with Löfgren's syndrome. In TCRdb, the reads were re-called with MiXCR into one record per CDR3 protein. This sample carries some 20,000 distinct CDR3 sequences, about 20% of them seen once, and the ten largest clones take approximately 4%. The sequenced material came from CD4+ T cells from PBMCs. The receptors shown here come from a human donor with sarcoidosis (Löfgren's syndrome or another form), or a control subject (not recorded which).

This clonotype occurred many times. In nucleotides, the CDR3 is TGTGCCAGCTCGCCCGTGGGGGGGCCCCAAGAGACCCAGTACTTC. Translated: CASSPVGGPQETQYF. This sequence joins TRBV7-7 and TRBJ2-5; tentative D call: TRBD2 (7 bases). The V end was cut by 8 bases, the J end by 1 base, with 17 bases between. Germline assignment: CDR1 SSHAT and CDR2 FNYEAQ (reference sequence). The CDR3 runs to 15 residues.

Concerning this clonotype: Compared with germline, one end of the junction differs, possibly owing to a read error. This chain joins TRBV29-1 and TRBJ1-1, with a possible D match to TRBD1 (5 bases). Germline CDR1 is SQVTM and CDR2 is ANQGSEA. The CDR3 contains 11 residues. Written as DNA, the CDR3 is TGCAGCGTTGTGGCCGGGACTGAAGCCCTCTTT. Protein sequence: CSVVAGTEALF.

The sample holds many counts of this clonotype. V and J are TRBV7-9 and TRBJ1-3; D not certain. This CDR3 has 16 residues. Germline CDR1 reads SEHNR; CDR2 reads FQNEAQ (reference sequence). The V and J ends lost 5 bases and 0 bases respectively, with 14 bases between them. This CDR3 reads CASSDDGRRSGNTIYF. CDR3 bases: TGTGCCAGCAGCGACGACGGACGGCGCTCTGGAAACACCATATATTTT.

This clonotype was observed at least ten times. The V gene is TRBV6-1, the J gene TRBJ1-1, with no clear D. Germline CDR1 is MNHNS and CDR2 is SASEGT. The CDR3 is 13 amino acids. V dropped 5 bases and J dropped 0 bases, with 7 bases sitting between them. The CDR3 DNA follows: TGTGCCAGCAGTCCCTTCATGAACACTGAAGCTTTCTTT. Encoded protein: CASSPFMNTEAFF.

This clonotype qualifies as medium-sized. The chain uses TRBV6-1 and TRBJ2-7; 7 bases are a match to TRBD1. Germline V gene data show CDR1 as MNHNS and CDR2 as SASEGT. The CDR3 sequence is 14 residues long. With V trimmed by 9 bases and J by 0 bases, 8 bases remained unmatched. The CDR3 here is CASTTGTASYEQYF. CDR3 DNA: TGTGCCAGTACCACCGGGACAGCCTCCTACGAGCAGTACTTC.